The next 30 T cell receptor beta chains were all read from a single sample in a study of cytomegalovirus exposure and HLA in healthy donors. Amplification used 60 Vbeta primers and 13 Jbeta primers. Profiled with immunoSEQ multiplex PCR; TCRdb holds only in-frame clones, not every one. The data hold roughly 200,000 clones, with 60% to 80% observed a single time. The source material was PBMCs. Every receptor here comes from a woman aged 25 to 39 in good health and CMV-seronegative.

This clone turned up a few times. V is TRBV4-1 and J is TRBJ1-2; 9 bases are shared with TRBD1. This CDR3 has 15 residues. J lost 8 bases, V lost 0 bases, and 7 bases had no gene match. Germline assignment: CDR1 MGHRA and CDR2 YSYEKL. In nucleotides, the CDR3 is TGCGCCAGCAGCCAAGACCGGGACAGGGTAGGAGGCTACACCTTC. Encoded protein: CASSQDRDRVGGYTF.

CDR3 in DNA: TGCGCCAGCATCCAAACGGGTGGAGGTGAAGAGACCCAGTACTTC. It translates to CASIQTGGGEETQYF. The J gene is TRBJ2-5, the V gene TRBV5-1, with D possibly TRBD2 on 5 matching bases. The CDR3 has 15 amino acids. The V and J ends lost 6 bases and 3 bases respectively, with 18 bases between them. Germline values: CDR1 SGHRS, CDR2 YFSETQ.

This clone was detected only a few times. The chain joins TRBV6-6 to TRBJ2-7; 8 bases line up with TRBD1. The V gene's germline CDR1 is MNHNY and CDR2 SVGAGI (reference sequence). The CDR3 sequence is 15 residues long. Trimming cost V 2 bases and J 1 base; bases outside gene matches: 4. The CDR3 loop is CASSYLQGESYEQYF. CDR3 DNA sequence: TGTGCCAGCAGTTACCTACAGGGGGAGTCCTACGAGCAGTACTTC.

This clone showed up just once. The rearrangement joins TRBV27 to TRBJ1-1; no reliable D call. The CDR3 runs 13 residues. Looked up from germline, CDR1 is MNHEY and CDR2 is SMNVEV (reference sequence). Trimming shortened V by 5 bases and J by 5 bases, and 12 bases separated the two germline ends. CDR3 in amino acids: CASSNLTPTEAFF. DNA for the CDR3: TGTGCCAGCAGTAACCTAACCCCAACTGAAGCTTTCTTT.

This chain joins TRBV29-1 and TRBJ1-4; D is perhaps TRBD1 (6 bases). In germline, CDR1 is SQVTM, CDR2 ANQGSEA. V was shortened by 4 bases and J by 7 bases, with 13 bases between the two germline ends. This CDR3 has 13 residues. As DNA, the CDR3 is TGCAGCGTTGCTACAGGGTTTAGTGAAAAACTGTTTTTT. This sequence encodes CSVATGFSEKLFF.

V usage is TRBV4-2 and J usage is TRBJ1-2; 9 bases match TRBD1. Looked up from germline, CDR1 is LGHNA and CDR2 is YNFKEQ. This CDR3 contains 22 residues. Trimming at V came to 0 bases and at J to 8 bases, leaving 28 bases not matched to a gene. Here the CDR3 reads CASSQDAGGTGYGPGPFQGYTF. The CDR3 DNA reads as TGTGCCAGCAGCCAAGATGCTGGGGGGACAGGGTACGGCCCAGGGCCATTTCAAGGCTACACCTTC.

CDR3 in DNA: TGTGCCAGCACCCGGGCGGGTACGCGTGAGCAGTTCTTC. Its translation is CASTRAGTREQFF. The chain uses TRBV28 and TRBJ2-1, with a possible D match to TRBD2 (5 bases). The V gene's germline CDR1 is MDHEN and CDR2 SYDVKM. CDR3 size: 13 residues. V was shortened by 7 bases and J by 9 bases, with 16 bases between the two germline ends.

The chain is built from TRBV6-5 and TRBJ2-1; D not certain. The CDR3 covers 11 residues. The germline V gene encodes CDR1 MNHEY and CDR2 SVGAGI. The germline V and J ends were trimmed by 2 bases and 10 bases, with 6 bases remaining between them. The CDR3: CASSYAREQFF. DNA of the CDR3: TGTGCCAGCAGTTACGCCAGGGAGCAGTTCTTC.

This sequence joins TRBV28 and TRBJ2-7; D is possibly TRBD1 (6 bases). CDR3 size: 14 residues. Germline CDR1 and CDR2: MDHEN and SYDVKM. Trimming removed 6 bases at V and 2 bases at J, with 14 bases between. Here the CDR3 DNA reads TGTGCCAGCAGACCACAGGGTGGCCCCTACGAGCAGTACTTC. It encodes CASRPQGGPYEQYF.

CDR3 sequence (DNA): TGTGCCAGCAGCTCCTCCAGGGCCCACACCGGGGAGCTGTTTTTT. Residues: CASSSSRAHTGELFF. V gene TRBV7-2 combines with J gene TRBJ2-2, with D maybe TRBD1 (5 bases). V was trimmed by 4 bases and J by 3 bases, leaving 12 bases between them. Germline V gene lookup returns CDR1 SGHTA and CDR2 FQGNSA. The CDR3 contains 15 residues.

This clone occurred once. The gene calls are TRBV20-1 and TRBJ1-2; no definite D call. Trimming removed 6 bases from V and 4 bases from J, with 6 bases in between. The CDR3 covers 10 residues. Germline V gene data show CDR1 as DFQATT and CDR2 as SNEGSKA (reference sequence). CDR3 DNA: TGCAGTGCACAAAGCTATGGCTACACCTTC. Its protein is CSAQSYGYTF.

This clone has a single count. The chain recombines TRBV6-5 with TRBJ2-2; D is perhaps TRBD2 (6 bases). CDR3 length equals 16 residues. V was trimmed by 4 bases and J by 3 bases, leaving 15 bases between them. CDR1 is MNHEY, CDR2 SVGAGI, per germline. In nucleotides, the CDR3 is TGTGCCAGCAGTTCGTCCGGGACTCTATACACCGGGGAGCTGTTTTTT. This encodes CASSSSGTLYTGELFF.

The chain is built from TRBV6-5 and TRBJ1-1; D not certain. The length of the CDR3 is 15 residues. The V and J ends lost 5 bases and 0 bases respectively, with 13 bases between them. In germline, CDR1 is MNHEY, CDR2 SVGAGI. The CDR3 coding sequence is TGTGCCAGCAGTCCCCCGGGTGTCCTGAACACTGAAGCTTTCTTT. Translated, it gives CASSPPGVLNTEAFF.

The chain combines TRBV6-5 with TRBJ2-7; a weak D match, TRBD1 (5 bases). V gave up 10 bases and J gave up 3 bases, with 16 bases separating them. This CDR3 region has 13 residues. CDR1 MNHEY and CDR2 SVGAGI come from the germline V gene. CDR3 nucleotide sequence: TGTGCCACCAGGGAAGGACACCTCTACGAGCAGTACTTC. It encodes CATREGHLYEQYF.

The V and J genes are TRBV10-3 and TRBJ2-1; no firm D call. Germline CDR1 reads ENHRY; CDR2 reads SYGVKD. Trimming removed 0 bases at V and 3 bases at J, with 6 bases between. The CDR3 runs to 14 residues. CDR3 region: CAISESRIYNEQFF. The CDR3 region has the DNA TGTGCCATCAGTGAGTCGCGGATCTACAATGAGCAGTTCTTC.

In this sample, this clone turned up a few times. The rearrangement links TRBV5-1 to TRBJ2-1, with TRBD1 matching over 11 bases. The V gene's germline CDR1 is SGHRS and CDR2 YFSETQ. The CDR3 loop spans 15 amino acids. The V segment lost 3 bases and the J segment 6 bases; nucleotides outside the gene matches: 5. CDR3 DNA: TGCGCCAGCAGCTCGGGACAGGGGGTGAGCAATGAGCAGTTCTTC. Translated, it gives CASSSGQGVSNEQFF.

The chain carries TRBV7-9 and TRBJ2-7; D is unclear. Germline CDR1 reads SEHNR; CDR2 reads FQNEAQ (reference sequence). The CDR3 runs to 16 residues. V was trimmed by 3 bases and J by 3 bases, leaving 18 bases between them. CDR3 coding DNA: TGTGCCAGCAGCTTCCCCTCTGGCGGCTACTACTACGAGCAGTACTTC. Residues: CASSFPSGGYYYEQYF.

This clone was detected a few times. This CDR3 is CASSPGLGRGETQYF. For the CDR3, the DNA is TGTGCCAGCTCACCTGGACTAGGGCGGGGAGAGACCCAGTACTTC. The chain recombines TRBV18 with TRBJ2-5; 7 bases match TRBD2. The CDR3 is made up of 15 amino acids. Trimming at V came to 3 bases and at J to 4 bases, leaving 8 bases not matched to a gene. In germline, CDR1 is KGHSH, CDR2 LQKENI.

Of note for this clone: Germline and junction disagree at one end, which may indicate a read error. The V gene is TRBV7-7, the J gene TRBJ2-5, with TRBD2 identical over 10 bases. The CDR3 is 15 residues long. Germline V gene sequence: CDR1 SSHAT, CDR2 FNYEAQ (reference sequence). Written as DNA, the CDR3 is TGTGCTAGCAGCTTAAGCGGGGGGGCGGAAGAGACCCAGTACTTC. It encodes CASSLSGGAEETQYF.

This sequence joins TRBV30 and TRBJ1-2, with D unclear. Germline V gene lookup returns CDR1 GTSNPN and CDR2 SVGIG (reference sequence). V lost 2 bases and J lost 5, with 15 bases in between. This CDR3 has 14 residues. The CDR3 reads CAWSLLGKIYGYTF. CDR3 DNA sequence: TGTGCCTGGAGTTTGCTAGGCAAAATTTATGGCTACACCTTC.

The chain is built from TRBV5-6 and TRBJ2-1, with D possibly being TRBD1 (5 bases). Germline CDR1 is SGHDT and CDR2 is YYEEEE. This CDR3 is 11 amino acids long. The V end lost 1 base, the J end lost 9 bases, and 5 bases lay between the germline ends. DNA for the CDR3: TGTGCCAGCAGCTTGAGGGGTGAGCAGTTCTTC. It yields the protein CASSLRGEQFF.

The chain is built from TRBV6-1 and TRBJ1-6; maybe TRBD1 (6 bases). Between the trimmed V and J ends, which lost 1 base and 7 bases, there was a span of 11 bases. CDR3 length: 15 amino acids. Germline V gives CDR1 MNHNS, CDR2 SASEGT. The DNA of the CDR3 is TGTGCCAGCAGTGAAGTTCAAGGACAGAATTCACCCCTCCACTTT. Translating it yields CASSEVQGQNSPLHF.

There are a few counts of this clone. This chain joins TRBV11-2 and TRBJ2-3; possibly TRBD1 for D (5 bases). Germline assignment: CDR1 SGHAT and CDR2 FQNNGV. The CDR3 length is 16 residues. V was pared by 3 bases and J by 3 bases, with 16 bases between. CDR3 loop: CASSLQGSGGTDTQYF. In DNA, the CDR3 is TGTGCCAGCAGCTTGCAGGGATCGGGTGGGACAGATACGCAGTATTTT.

V is TRBV19 and J is TRBJ2-5; TRBD2 agrees at 8 bases. The CDR3 spans 17 residues. J was trimmed by 1 base and V by 3 bases; bases with no gene match: 10. CDR1 is LNHDA, CDR2 SQIVND, per germline (reference sequence). The CDR3 is CASSIRGGLASQETQYF. In DNA form, the CDR3 reads TGTGCCAGTAGTATTCGGGGTGGACTAGCCTCCCAAGAGACCCAGTACTTC.

The rearrangement joins TRBV28 to TRBJ2-2; no reliable D call. Trimming left V 5 bases short and J 7 bases short, with 14 bases between. CDR1 and CDR2 from the germline V gene are MDHEN and SYDVKM. The length of the CDR3 is 14 residues. The CDR3 spells CASSIAGSFGELFF. In nucleotides, the CDR3 is TGTGCCAGCAGTATCGCAGGATCCTTCGGGGAGCTGTTTTTT.

This clone was detected once. The rearrangement links TRBV5-1 to TRBJ1-3; D might be TRBD1 (5 bases). From germline, CDR1 is SGHRS and CDR2 YFSETQ. V was shortened by 4 bases and J by 1 base, with 21 bases between the two germline ends. The CDR3 runs to 18 residues. The CDR3 protein is CASSPRDPGRWSGNTIYF. CDR3 coding DNA: TGCGCCAGCAGCCCGCGGGACCCCGGGAGATGGTCTGGAAACACCATATATTTT.

CDR3 nucleotide sequence: TGCAGTGCTAGTTCGGGTGAAAAACTGTTTTTT. This codes for CSASSGEKLFF. The rearrangement links TRBV20-1 to TRBJ1-4, with D hard to call. V was trimmed by 3 bases and J by 7 bases, leaving 6 bases between them. The CDR3 is 11 residues long. The germline CDR1 and CDR2 sequences are DFQATT and SNEGSKA (reference sequence).

The rearrangement links TRBV5-1 to TRBJ2-5, with TRBD2 matching over 12 bases. This CDR3 has 17 residues. Germline-derived CDR1 and CDR2 are SGHRS and YFSETQ. The V gene end was trimmed by 3 bases and the J gene end by 2 bases; junction bases not matched to a gene: 8. CDR3 coding DNA: TGCGCCAGCAGCTCTAGCGGGGGGGAGGACCCTCAAGAGACCCAGTACTTC. It translates to CASSSSGGEDPQETQYF.

This chain uses TRBV6-5 with TRBJ2-5, with D possibly matching TRBD2 (6 bases). Deletions cut 2 bases from V and 7 bases from J, with 11 bases between. This CDR3 is built from 13 residues. Germline CDR1 is MNHEY and CDR2 is SVGAGI. The CDR3 region is CASSYADGGTQYF. Here the CDR3 DNA reads TGTGCCAGCAGTTACGCCGACGGGGGGACCCAGTACTTC.

In DNA, the CDR3 is TGTGCCAGCAGCCCTAGCGGGGGCGAAGAGACCCAGTACTTC. Amino acids: CASSPSGGEETQYF. The genes are TRBV9 and TRBJ2-5; 10 positions agree with TRBD2. The CDR3 has 14 amino acids. The J segment lost 3 bases and the V segment lost 4 bases, leaving 3 bases of the junction unmatched. CDR1 is SGDLS and CDR2 is YYNGEE in the germline V gene.